This paragraph covers one T cell receptor (beta chain) sequence. Its specificity is not known. PCR was performed using 60 Vbeta and 13 Jbeta primers. The data were produced by immunoSEQ multiplex PCR, yet TCRdb's version contains in-frame clones alone and is incomplete. The sample lists under 120,000 clones, roughly 85% seen once, with 3% to 3.5% in the top ten. This specimen belongs to a study of cytomegalovirus exposure and HLA in healthy donors. Study-level points and caveats: Per published accounts, TCR beta sequences correctly predicted the HLA-A and HLA-B alleles of most subjects. A later analysis revealed that TCR association rates differed between HLA loci, peaking at DRB1 and bottoming out at HLA-C. In an earlier analysis, productive rearrangement rates for most beta V segments clustered near 87% or 30%. One variant, a missense change in DCLRE1C, was linked in a later analysis to TCR beta V- and J-gene trimming.

Unmatched junction bases numbered 5, after V lost 6 bases and J lost 5 bases. The germline V gene encodes CDR1 MNHNS and CDR2 SASEGT. The CDR3 is made up of 14 amino acids. What was sequenced was PBMCs. This clonotype was obtained from a woman aged 40-49 years in good health and CMV-seronegative. This chain joins TRBV6-1 and TRBJ2-5; 11 positions agree with TRBD1. In nucleotides, the CDR3 is TGTGCCAGCAGAGGACAGGGGGCGCGGGAGACCCAGTACTTC. This translates into CASRGQGARETQYF.